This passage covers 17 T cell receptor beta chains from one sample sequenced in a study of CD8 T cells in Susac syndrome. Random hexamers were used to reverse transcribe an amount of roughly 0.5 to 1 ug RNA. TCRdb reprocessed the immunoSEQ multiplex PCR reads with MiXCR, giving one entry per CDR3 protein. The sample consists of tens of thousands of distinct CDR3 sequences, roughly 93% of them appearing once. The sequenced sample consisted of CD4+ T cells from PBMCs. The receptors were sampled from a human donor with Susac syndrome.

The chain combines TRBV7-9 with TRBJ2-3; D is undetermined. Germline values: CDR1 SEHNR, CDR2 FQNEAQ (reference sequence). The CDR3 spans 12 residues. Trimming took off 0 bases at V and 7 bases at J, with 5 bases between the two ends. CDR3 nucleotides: TGTGCCAGCAGCTTAGCGGGCCATACGCAGTATTTT. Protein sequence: CASSLAGHTQYF.

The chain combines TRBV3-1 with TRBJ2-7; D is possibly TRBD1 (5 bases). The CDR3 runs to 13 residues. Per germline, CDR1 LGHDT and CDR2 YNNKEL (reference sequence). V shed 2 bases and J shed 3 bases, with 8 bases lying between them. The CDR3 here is CASSQLTGYEQYF. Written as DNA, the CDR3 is TGTGCCAGCAGCCAACTCACAGGCTACGAGCAGTACTTC.

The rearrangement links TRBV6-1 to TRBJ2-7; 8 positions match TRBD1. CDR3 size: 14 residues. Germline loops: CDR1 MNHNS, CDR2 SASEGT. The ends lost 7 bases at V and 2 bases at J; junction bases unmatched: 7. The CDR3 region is CASIGDRITYEQYF. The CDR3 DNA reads TGTGCCAGCATAGGGGACAGGATCACCTACGAGCAGTACTTC.

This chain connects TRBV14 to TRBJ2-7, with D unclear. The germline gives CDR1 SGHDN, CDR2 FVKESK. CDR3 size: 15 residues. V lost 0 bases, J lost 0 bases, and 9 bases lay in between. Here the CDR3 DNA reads TGTGCCAGCAGCCAAGATAAAGGTTACTCCTACGAGCAGTACTTC. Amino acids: CASSQDKGYSYEQYF.

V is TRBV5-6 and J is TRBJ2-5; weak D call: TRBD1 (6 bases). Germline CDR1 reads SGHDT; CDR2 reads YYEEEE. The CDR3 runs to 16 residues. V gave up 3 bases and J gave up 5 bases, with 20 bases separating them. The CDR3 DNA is TGTGCCAGCAGCTCGTTGATGGGGCAGGGGCTTGAGACCCAGTACTTC. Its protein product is CASSSLMGQGLETQYF.

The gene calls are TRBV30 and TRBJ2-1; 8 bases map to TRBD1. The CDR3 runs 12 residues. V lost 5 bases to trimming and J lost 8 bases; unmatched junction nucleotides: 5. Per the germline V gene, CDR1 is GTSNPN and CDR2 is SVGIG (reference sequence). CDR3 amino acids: CAWGQGGDEQFF. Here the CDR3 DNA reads TGTGCCTGGGGACAGGGTGGGGATGAGCAGTTCTTC.

The CDR3 DNA sequence: TGCAGCGTTAATCACAGAGCTTCTATGGGCTACACCTTC. It translates to CSVNHRASMGYTF. J is TRBJ1-2 and V is TRBV29-1; no reliable D call. Germline V gene lookup returns CDR1 SQVTM and CDR2 ANQGSEA. V lost 5 bases and J 8 bases, leaving 18 bases between the germline ends. CDR3 length: 13 residues.

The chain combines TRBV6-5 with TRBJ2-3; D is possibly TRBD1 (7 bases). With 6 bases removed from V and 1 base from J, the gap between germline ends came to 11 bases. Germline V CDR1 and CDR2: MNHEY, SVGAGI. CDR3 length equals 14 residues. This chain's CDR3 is CASSRGTGTDTQYF. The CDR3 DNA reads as TGTGCCAGCAGCAGGGGGACTGGCACAGATACGCAGTATTTT.

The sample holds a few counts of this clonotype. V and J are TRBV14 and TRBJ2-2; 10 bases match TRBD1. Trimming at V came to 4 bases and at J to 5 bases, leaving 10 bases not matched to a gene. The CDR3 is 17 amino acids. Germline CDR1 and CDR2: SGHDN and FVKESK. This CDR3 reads CASSPPLDRGRTGELFF. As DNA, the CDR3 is TGTGCCAGCAGCCCGCCGCTCGACAGGGGGCGGACCGGGGAGCTGTTTTTT.

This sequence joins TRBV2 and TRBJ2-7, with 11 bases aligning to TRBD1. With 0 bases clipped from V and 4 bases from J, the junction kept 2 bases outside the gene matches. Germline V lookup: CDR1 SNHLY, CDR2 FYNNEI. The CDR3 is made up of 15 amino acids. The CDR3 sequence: CASSEAGTGGYEQYF. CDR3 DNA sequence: TGTGCCAGCAGTGAAGCCGGGACAGGGGGGTACGAGCAGTACTTC.

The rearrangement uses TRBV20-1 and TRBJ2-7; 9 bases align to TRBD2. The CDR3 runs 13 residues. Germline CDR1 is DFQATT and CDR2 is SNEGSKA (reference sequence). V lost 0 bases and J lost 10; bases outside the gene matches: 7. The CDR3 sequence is CSARDGAGGNQYF. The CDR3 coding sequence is TGCAGTGCTAGAGACGGAGCGGGGGGCAATCAGTACTTC.

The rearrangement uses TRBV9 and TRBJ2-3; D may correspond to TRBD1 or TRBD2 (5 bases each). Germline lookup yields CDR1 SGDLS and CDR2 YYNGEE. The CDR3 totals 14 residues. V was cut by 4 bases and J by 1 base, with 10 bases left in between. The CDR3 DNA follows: TGTGCCAGCAGCCGGGACCCTGGCACAGATACGCAGTATTTT. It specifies CASSRDPGTDTQYF. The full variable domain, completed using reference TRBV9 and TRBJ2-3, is DSGVTQTPKHLITATGQRVTLRCSPRSGDLSVYWYQQSLDQGLQFLIQYYNGEERAKGNILERFSAQQFPDLHSELNLSSLELGDSALYFCASSRDPGTDTQYFGPGTRLTVL.

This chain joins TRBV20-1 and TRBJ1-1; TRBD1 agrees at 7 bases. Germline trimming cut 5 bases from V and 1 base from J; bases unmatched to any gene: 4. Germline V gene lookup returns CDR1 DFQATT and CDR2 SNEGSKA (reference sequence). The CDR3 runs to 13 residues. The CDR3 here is CSARQGTNTEAFF. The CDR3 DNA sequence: TGCAGTGCTCGACAGGGAACGAACACTGAAGCTTTCTTT.

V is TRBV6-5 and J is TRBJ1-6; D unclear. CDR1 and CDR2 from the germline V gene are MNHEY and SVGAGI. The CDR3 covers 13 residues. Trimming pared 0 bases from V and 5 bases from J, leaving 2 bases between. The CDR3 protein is CASSYSDNSPLHF. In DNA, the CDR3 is TGTGCCAGCAGTTACTCGGATAATTCACCCCTCCACTTT.

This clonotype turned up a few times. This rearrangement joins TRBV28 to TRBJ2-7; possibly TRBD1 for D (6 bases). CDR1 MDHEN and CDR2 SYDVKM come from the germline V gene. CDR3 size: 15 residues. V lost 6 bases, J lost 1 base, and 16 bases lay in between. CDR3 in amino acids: CASSLLRQVSYEQYF. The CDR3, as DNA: TGTGCCAGCAGCCTACTGAGACAGGTATCCTACGAGCAGTACTTC.

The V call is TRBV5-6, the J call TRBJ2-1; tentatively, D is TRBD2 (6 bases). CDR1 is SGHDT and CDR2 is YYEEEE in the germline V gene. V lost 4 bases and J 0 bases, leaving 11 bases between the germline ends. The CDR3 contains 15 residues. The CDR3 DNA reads TGTGCCAGCAGCCTTAGACTAGGCTCCTACAATGAGCAGTTCTTC. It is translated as CASSLRLGSYNEQFF.

The CDR3 reads CASSLVLSNTEAFF. The DNA for the CDR3 is TGTGCCAGCAGTCTGGTCCTATCCAACACTGAAGCTTTCTTT. The J gene is TRBJ1-1, the V gene TRBV2; no clear D. The germline V gene encodes CDR1 SNHLY and CDR2 FYNNEI. Trimming left V 5 bases short and J 2 bases short, with 12 bases between. The CDR3 spans 14 residues. Full variable domain (missing parts from reference TRBV2 and TRBJ1-1): EPEVTQTPSHQVTQMGQEVILRCVPISNHLYFYWYRQILGQKVEFLVSFYNNEISEKSEIFDDQFSVERPDGSNFTLKIRSTKLEDSAMYFCASSLVLSNTEAFFGQGTRLTVV.